The clone carrying this TCR beta chain showed up just a few times. Its antigen is unknown. Researchers prepared the TCRbeta library using unique molecular identifiers, the study reports. TCRdb analysed the PCR reads with MiXCR anew, one entry per CDR3 protein. The sample yields around 960,000 distinct CDR3 sequences, less than 30% seen once. The CDR3 runs to 14 residues. The V segment lost 3 bases and the J segment 2 bases; nucleotides outside the gene matches: 4. CDR1 is SQVTM, CDR2 ANQGSEA, per germline. The entry originates in a study of T-cell reconstitution after alpha-beta-depleted transplantation in children. Study findings and constraints: The origin of high day-60 TCRbeta diversity in some patients lay in surviving recipient T cells and thymic progenitors. When one year had passed after transplant, most T-cell counts and diversity came from newly produced T cells.

This clonotype originated in a boy in the first two years of life who had a stem cell transplant for SCID, so the T cells may come from the graft donor. The material sequenced was PBMCs, mostly from graft donor cells, taken 360 days after TCRalphabeta/CD19-depleted stem cell transplant. V is TRBV29-1 and J is TRBJ2-3; 8 bases line up with TRBD2. The CDR3 bases are TGCAGCGTTGAGGCGGGGGGCTACACAGATACGCAGTATTTT. As protein: CSVEAGGYTDTQYF.